This T cell receptor beta chain appears in the sequencing data of a study of T cell responses to AZD1222 COVID-19 vaccine. A remark on this clone: No antigen is known for it.

V shed 1 base and J shed 0 bases, with 9 bases lying between them. The CDR3 extends over 15 amino acids. Germline V CDR1 and CDR2: MDHEN, SYDVKM. Study-level findings and limits: Repertoires were obtained solely post-peak T cell response.

Generated by immunoSEQ multiplex PCR, the TCRdb table keeps only in-frame clones and is missing some. The data contain 95,000 to 150,000 clones, more than 70% of them singletons. This sequence was found in an adult in good health. Sequencing was performed on peripheral blood, taken on day 0 of AZD1222 vaccination. The chain couples TRBV28 to TRBJ1-2, with TRBD1 as a possible D gene (6 bases). For the CDR3, the DNA is TGTGCCAGCAGTTTATTCAGGGGACCTAACTATGGCTACACCTTC. The encoded protein is CASSLFRGPNYGYTF.